What follows describes a single T cell receptor beta chain. No antigen is known for it. This sample stems from a study of STAT5B mutations in CD4+ large granular lymphocyte leukemia. Study results and caveats: CD4-sorted patient repertoires seemed more clonal than healthy CD4+ repertoires. TRBV06-family usage was enriched in top patient clones (8/27) versus controls (2/35).

Buffy coats from healthy blood donors served as controls. The ends were cut back, 4 bases at V and 4 bases at J, with 13 bases in the middle. This CDR3 is 14 amino acids long. Germline loops: CDR1 PRHDT, CDR2 FYEKMQ (reference sequence). Produced via immunoSEQ multiplex PCR; TCRdb's table is partial and in-frame only. Here the sample spans about 30,000 clones, approximately 69% being singletons. V gene TRBV13 combines with J gene TRBJ1-2; D gene uncertain. What was sequenced was CD4+ T cells from blood buffy coats. The TCR comes from a human donor in good health. The CDR3 sequence is CASSSRQSGYGYTF. In DNA form, the CDR3 reads TGTGCCAGCAGCTCCCGACAATCGGGCTATGGCTACACCTTC.